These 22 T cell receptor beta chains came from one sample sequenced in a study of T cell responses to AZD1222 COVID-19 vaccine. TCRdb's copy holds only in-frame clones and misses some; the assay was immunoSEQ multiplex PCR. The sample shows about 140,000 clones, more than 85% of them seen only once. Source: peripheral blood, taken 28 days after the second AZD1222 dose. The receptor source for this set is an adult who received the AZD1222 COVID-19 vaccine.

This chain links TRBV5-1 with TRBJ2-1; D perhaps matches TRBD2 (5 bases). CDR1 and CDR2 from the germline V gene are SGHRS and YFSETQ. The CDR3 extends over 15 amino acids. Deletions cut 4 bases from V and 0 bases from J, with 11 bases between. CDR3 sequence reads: CASSLEGFSYNEQFF. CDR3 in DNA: TGCGCCAGCAGCCTCGAGGGATTCTCCTACAATGAGCAGTTCTTC.

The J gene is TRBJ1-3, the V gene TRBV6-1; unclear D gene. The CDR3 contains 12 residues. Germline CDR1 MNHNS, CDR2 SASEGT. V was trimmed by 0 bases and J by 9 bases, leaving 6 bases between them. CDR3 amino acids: CASSEARSTIYF. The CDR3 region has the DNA TGTGCCAGCAGTGAAGCTAGGAGCACCATATATTTT.

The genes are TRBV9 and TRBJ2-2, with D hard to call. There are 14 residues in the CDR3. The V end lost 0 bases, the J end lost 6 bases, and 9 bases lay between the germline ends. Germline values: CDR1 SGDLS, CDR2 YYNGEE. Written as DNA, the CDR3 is TGTGCCAGCAGCGTAGAGGGTGTGTCCGGGGAGCTGTTTTTT. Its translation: CASSVEGVSGELFF.

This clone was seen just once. CDR3 in DNA: TGTGCCAGCAGCTTAAATCCAGGGGGGGACACCGGGGAGCTGTTTTTT. As protein: CASSLNPGGDTGELFF. The chain recombines TRBV7-3 with TRBJ2-2; D tentatively reads TRBD1 or TRBD2 (7 bases each). CDR1 SGHTA and CDR2 FQGTGA come from the germline V gene. This CDR3 is built from 16 residues. V was trimmed by 1 base and J by 3 bases, leaving 12 bases between them.

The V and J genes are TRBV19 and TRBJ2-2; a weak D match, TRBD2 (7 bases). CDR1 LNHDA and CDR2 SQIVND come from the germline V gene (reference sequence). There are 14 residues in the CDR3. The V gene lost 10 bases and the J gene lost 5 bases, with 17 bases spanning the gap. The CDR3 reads CATGGPRVTGELFF. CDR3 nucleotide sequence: TGTGCCACCGGGGGGCCCCGGGTTACCGGGGAGCTGTTTTTT.

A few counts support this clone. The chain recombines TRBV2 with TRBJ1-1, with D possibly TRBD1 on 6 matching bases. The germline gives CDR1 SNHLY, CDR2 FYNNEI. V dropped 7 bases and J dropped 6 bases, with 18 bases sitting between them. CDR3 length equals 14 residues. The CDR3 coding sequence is TGTGCCAGCAATCGGCAGGCAAGGGGGGCTGAAGCTTTCTTT. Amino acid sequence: CASNRQARGAEAFF.

The CDR3 here is CATSRVQVSLPSYGYTF. For the CDR3, the DNA is TGTGCCACCAGCAGAGTGCAGGTATCCCTCCCCAGCTATGGCTACACCTTC. The rearrangement joins TRBV15 to TRBJ1-2; D not certain. Germline V CDR1 and CDR2: LNHNV, YYDKDF (reference sequence). Trimming removed 1 base from V and 4 bases from J, with 19 bases in between. CDR3 length: 17 residues.

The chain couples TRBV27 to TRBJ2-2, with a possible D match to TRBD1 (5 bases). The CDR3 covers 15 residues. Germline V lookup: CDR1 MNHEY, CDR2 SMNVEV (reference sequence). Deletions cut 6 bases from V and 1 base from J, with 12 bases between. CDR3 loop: CASSRQGLNTGELFF. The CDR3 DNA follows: TGTGCCAGCAGCCGTCAGGGCCTGAACACCGGGGAGCTGTTTTTT.

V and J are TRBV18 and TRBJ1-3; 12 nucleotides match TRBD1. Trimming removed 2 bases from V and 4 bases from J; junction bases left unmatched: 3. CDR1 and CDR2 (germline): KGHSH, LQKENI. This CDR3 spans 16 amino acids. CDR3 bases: TGTGCCAGCTCACCAGGGGACAGGGGGCTCGGAAACACCATATATTTT. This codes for CASSPGDRGLGNTIYF.

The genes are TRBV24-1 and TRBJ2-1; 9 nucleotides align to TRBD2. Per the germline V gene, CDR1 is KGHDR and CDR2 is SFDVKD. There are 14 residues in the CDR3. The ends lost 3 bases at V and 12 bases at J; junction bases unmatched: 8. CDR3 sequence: CATSDTSGLSMQFF. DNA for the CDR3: TGTGCCACCAGTGATACTAGCGGGTTAAGCATGCAGTTCTTC.

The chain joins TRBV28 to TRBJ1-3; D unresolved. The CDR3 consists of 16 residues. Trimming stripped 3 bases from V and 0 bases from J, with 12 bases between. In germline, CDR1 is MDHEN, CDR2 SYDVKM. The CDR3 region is CASSLARYRSGNTIYF. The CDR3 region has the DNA TGTGCCAGCAGTTTGGCCAGGTACCGCTCTGGAAACACCATATATTTT.

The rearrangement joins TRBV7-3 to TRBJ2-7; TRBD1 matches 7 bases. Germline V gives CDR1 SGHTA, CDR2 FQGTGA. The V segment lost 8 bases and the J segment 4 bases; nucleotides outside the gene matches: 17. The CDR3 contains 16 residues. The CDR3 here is CASPAVTGATPYEQYF. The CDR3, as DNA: TGTGCCAGCCCCGCGGTAACAGGGGCAACACCTTACGAGCAGTACTTC.

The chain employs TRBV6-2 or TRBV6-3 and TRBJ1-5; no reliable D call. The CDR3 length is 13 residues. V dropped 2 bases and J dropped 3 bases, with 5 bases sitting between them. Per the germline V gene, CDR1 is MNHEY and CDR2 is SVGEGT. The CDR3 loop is CASSYDHNQPQHF. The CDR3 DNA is TGTGCCAGCAGTTACGACCACAATCAGCCCCAGCATTTT.

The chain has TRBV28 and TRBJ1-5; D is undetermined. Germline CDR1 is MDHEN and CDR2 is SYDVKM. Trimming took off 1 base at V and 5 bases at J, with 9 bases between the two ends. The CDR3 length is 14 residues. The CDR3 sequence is CASSLSDFHQPQHF. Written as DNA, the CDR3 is TGTGCCAGCAGTTTATCAGACTTCCATCAGCCCCAGCATTTT.

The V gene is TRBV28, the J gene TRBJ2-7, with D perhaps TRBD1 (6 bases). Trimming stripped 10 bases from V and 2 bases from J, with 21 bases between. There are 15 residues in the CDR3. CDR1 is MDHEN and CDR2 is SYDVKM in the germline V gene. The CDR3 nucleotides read TGTGCCACCGTATCCAGGGGATCAACACCCTACGAGCAGTACTTC. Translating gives CATVSRGSTPYEQYF.

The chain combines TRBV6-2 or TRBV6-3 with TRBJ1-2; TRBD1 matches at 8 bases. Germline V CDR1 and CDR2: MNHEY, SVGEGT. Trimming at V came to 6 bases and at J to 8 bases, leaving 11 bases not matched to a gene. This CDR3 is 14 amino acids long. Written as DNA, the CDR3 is TGTGCCAGCAGCTTCCGGGGGCAGGGGGCAGGCTACACCTTC. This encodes CASSFRGQGAGYTF.

CDR3: CASSATTGVAYEQYF. In DNA form, the CDR3 reads TGTGCCAGCAGCGCCACGACGGGGGTAGCCTACGAGCAGTACTTC. The chain joins TRBV6-5 to TRBJ2-7; possibly TRBD2 for D (6 bases). The CDR3 is made up of 15 amino acids. Per the germline V gene, CDR1 is MNHEY and CDR2 is SVGAGI. The germline V and J ends were trimmed by 6 bases and 2 bases, with 17 bases remaining between them.

The CDR3 nucleotides are TGTGCCAGCAGCCACGGACCTCCGAACAAAGTGCAGTATTTT. It yields the protein CASSHGPPNKVQYF. The chain uses TRBV3-1 (or the pseudogene TRBV3-2) and TRBJ2-3, with D unresolved. V gave up 3 bases and J gave up 11 bases, with 18 bases separating them. Germline V gene lookup returns CDR1 LGHDT and CDR2 YNNKEL (reference sequence). The CDR3 extends over 14 amino acids.

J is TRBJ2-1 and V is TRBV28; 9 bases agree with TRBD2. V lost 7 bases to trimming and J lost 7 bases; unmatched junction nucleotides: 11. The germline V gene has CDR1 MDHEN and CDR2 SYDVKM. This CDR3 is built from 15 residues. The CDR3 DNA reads TGTGCCAGCACCTCTGCGGGAGGGCGGGGGAATGAGCAGTTCTTC. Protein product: CASTSAGGRGNEQFF. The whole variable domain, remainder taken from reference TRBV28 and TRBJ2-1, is DVKVTQSSRYLVKRTGEKVFLECVQDMDHENMFWYRQDPGLGLRLIYFSYDVKMKEKGDIPEGYSVSREKKERFSLILESASTNQTSMYLCASTSAGGRGNEQFFGPGTRLTVL.

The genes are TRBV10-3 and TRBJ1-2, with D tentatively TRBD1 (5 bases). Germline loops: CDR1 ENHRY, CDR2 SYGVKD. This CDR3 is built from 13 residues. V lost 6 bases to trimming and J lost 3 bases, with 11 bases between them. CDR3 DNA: TGTGCCATCAGGGGTACAGGAGACTATGGCTACACCTTC. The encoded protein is CAIRGTGDYGYTF.

The CDR3 region is CASSLSKGAYEQYF. The CDR3 nucleotides are TGTGCCAGCAGTTTATCCAAGGGGGCCTACGAGCAGTACTTC. The rearrangement joins TRBV27 to TRBJ2-7, with D perhaps TRBD1 (6 bases). Trimming took off 0 bases at V and 2 bases at J, with 8 bases between the two ends. CDR3 length: 14 residues. Per the germline V gene, CDR1 is MNHEY and CDR2 is SMNVEV (reference sequence).

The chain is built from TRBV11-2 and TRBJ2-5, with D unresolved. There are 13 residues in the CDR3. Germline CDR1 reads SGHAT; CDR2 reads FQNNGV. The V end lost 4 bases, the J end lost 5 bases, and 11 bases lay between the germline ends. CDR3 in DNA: TGTGCCAGCAGCTGGGCAGTCGATGAGACCCAGTACTTC. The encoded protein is CASSWAVDETQYF.